A selection of T cell receptor beta chains follows, all from one sample in a study of cytomegalovirus exposure and HLA in healthy donors. This table comes from immunoSEQ multiplex PCR, and its TCRdb copy is limited to in-frame clones, with some not included. The data show about 130,000 clones, around 86% seen once. Sequencing was done on a sample of PBMCs. The origin of the receptors is a woman aged 18-29 years in good health and CMV-seronegative. The CDR3 runs from the conserved cysteine through the conserved F or W. A D gene is named only where the DNA matches it firmly. Rows give clone size only sometimes, using once, few, many, or a class for an expanded clone.

V	size	J	D	CDR3	DNA
TRBV10-1	once	TRBJ1-1	TRBD1	CASSAAGGGIAEAFF	TGCGCCAGCAGTGCGGCAGGGGGCGGGATAGCTGAAGCTTTCTTT
TRBV2	NA	TRBJ2-7	NA	CASTPGYRVYEQYF	TGTGCCAGCACCCCAGGGTACAGGGTTTATGAGCAGTACTTC
TRBV7-2	NA	TRBJ2-3	NA	CASSPYGDTQYF	TGTGCCAGCAGCCCCTACGGGGATACGCAGTATTTT
TRBV11-2	NA	TRBJ2-7	NA	CASSLDIQILTYEQYF	TGTGCCAGCAGCTTAGATATACAGATCCTTACCTACGAGCAGTACTTC
TRBV2	NA	TRBJ2-5	TRBD2	CASRLAGTKETQYF	TGTGCCAGCAGATTAGCGGGGACAAAAGAGACCCAGTACTTC
TRBV7-9	once	TRBJ2-1	NA	CASSSGLDNEQFF	TGTGCCAGCAGCTCGGGACTGGACAATGAGCAGTTCTTC
TRBV30	NA	TRBJ1-2	NA	CAWSVGQGFNYGYTF	TGTGCCTGGAGTGTGGGGCAGGGATTCAACTATGGCTACACCTTC
TRBV7-9	NA	TRBJ1-2	TRBD1	CASSSYGTANYGYTF	TGTGCCAGCAGCTCATACGGGACAGCTAACTATGGCTACACCTTC
TRBV29-1	NA	TRBJ2-1	NA	CSVDWGLTPYNEQFF	TGCAGCGTTGATTGGGGCTTAACGCCCTACAATGAGCAGTTCTTC
TRBV5-1	NA	TRBJ2-3	TRBD1	CASSSGQHTDTQYF	TGCGCCAGCAGCTCGGGACAGCACACAGATACGCAGTATTTT
TRBV5-1	few	TRBJ2-1	TRBD2	CASNDGRATSTMGEQFF	TGCGCCAGCAATGACGGGAGGGCCACATCCACAATGGGTGAGCAGTTCTTC
TRBV29-1	NA	TRBJ2-7	TRBD1	CSVDRGLNEQYF	TGCAGCGTTGACAGGGGGCTAAACGAGCAGTACTTC
TRBV10-3	NA	TRBJ2-2	TRBD2	CAISPLGVAGATGELFF	TGTGCCATCAGTCCCTTAGGGGTAGCGGGAGCAACCGGGGAGCTGTTTTTT
TRBV10-2	NA	TRBJ2-5	NA	CASSFAGETQYF	TGCGCCAGCAGTTTCGCCGGGGAGACCCAGTACTTC
TRBV21-1	NA	TRBJ1-2	NA	CASSKAHNRSYGYTF	TGTGCCAGCAGCAAAGCACACAACCGGAGCTATGGCTACACCTTC
TRBV6-1	NA	TRBJ1-2	TRBD1	CASSFRDRVDGYTF	TGTGCCAGCAGTTTCCGGGACAGGGTTGATGGCTACACCTTC
TRBV7-3	NA	TRBJ2-3	TRBD2	CASSSGLAGVEESADTQYF	TGTGCCAGCAGCTCGGGACTAGCGGGAGTGGAGGAGAGCGCAGATACGCAGTATTTT
TRBV7-8	NA	TRBJ2-5	NA	CASSLLRTGETQYF	TGTGCCAGCAGCTTATTGCGGACTGGGGAGACCCAGTACTTC
TRBV9	NA	TRBJ2-3	NA	CASSRFGSLGTDTQYF	TGTGCCAGCAGCCGTTTTGGGAGCCTGGGCACAGATACGCAGTATTTT
TRBV2	NA	TRBJ2-7	NA	CASRRGVSYEQYF	TGTGCCAGCAGGCGAGGAGTCTCCTACGAGCAGTACTTC
TRBV27	once	TRBJ1-5	NA	CASSHLGGYQPQHF	TGTGCCAGCAGTCACCTAGGGGGTTATCAGCCCCAGCATTTT
TRBV6-4	once	TRBJ2-1	TRBD2	CASSPSTSGRDEQFF	TGTGCCAGCAGTCCCTCAACTAGCGGGAGAGATGAGCAGTTCTTC
TRBV5-1	NA	TRBJ2-7	TRBD2	CASSDRLAMRAYEQYF	TGCGCCAGCAGCGACCGACTAGCGATGAGGGCTTACGAGCAGTACTTC
TRBV11-2	NA	TRBJ1-1	NA	CASSIQGRGTEAFF	TGTGCCAGCAGCATCCAGGGGAGGGGCACTGAAGCTTTCTTT
TRBV28	NA	TRBJ2-7	NA	CATPRAPGGEQYF	TGTGCCACCCCCAGGGCCCCCGGGGGCGAGCAGTACTTC
TRBV11-2	NA	TRBJ2-1	TRBD2	CASADRVAGVRNEQFF	TGTGCCAGCGCCGATAGAGTAGCGGGAGTTCGGAATGAGCAGTTCTTC
TRBV10-2	once	TRBJ2-2	TRBD2	CASRWEGTGELFF	TGCGCCAGCAGGTGGGAGGGCACCGGGGAGCTGTTTTTT
TRBV6-6	once	TRBJ1-4	NA	CASSSWGGNEKLFF	TGTGCCAGCAGTTCGTGGGGGGGTAATGAAAAACTGTTTTTT
TRBV19	NA	TRBJ2-7	NA	CASRPSGGDEQYF	TGTGCCAGTAGGCCTTCCGGCGGAGACGAGCAGTACTTC
TRBV19	NA	TRBJ1-2	NA	CASSIDPTRQEIGYTF	TGTGCCAGTAGTATAGACCCTACCCGACAGGAAATAGGCTACACCTTC
TRBV5-1	NA	TRBJ1-5	TRBD1	CASSPDGQGNQPQHF	TGCGCCAGCAGCCCCGACGGACAGGGGAATCAGCCCCAGCATTTT
TRBV9	NA	TRBJ1-1	NA	CASGEGGLNTEAFF	TGTGCCAGCGGAGAAGGGGGACTGAACACTGAAGCTTTCTTT
TRBV4-1	few	TRBJ1-2	NA	CASSQDQKSGYGYTF	TGCGCCAGCAGCCAAGATCAAAAGTCAGGCTATGGCTACACCTTC
TRBV5-1	NA	TRBJ1-5	TRBD1	CASSQGANQPQHF	TGCGCCAGCTCACAGGGGGCAAATCAGCCCCAGCATTTT
TRBV27	NA	TRBJ2-2	TRBD1	CASSSQDRVITGELFF	TGTGCCAGCAGTTCCCAGGACAGGGTTATCACCGGGGAGCTGTTTTTT
TRBV30	NA	TRBJ2-7	TRBD2	CAWSPGLAAFSYEQYF	TGTGCCTGGAGCCCCGGACTAGCGGCCTTCTCCTACGAGCAGTACTTC
TRBV27	NA	TRBJ2-7	NA	CASSLSAPYEQYF	TGTGCCAGCAGTTTATCAGCGCCCTACGAGCAGTACTTC
TRBV5-1	NA	TRBJ1-2	TRBD1	CASSPQPGQKGYGYTF	TGCGCCAGCAGCCCCCAACCGGGACAGAAGGGCTATGGCTACACCTTC
TRBV28	NA	TRBJ1-4	TRBD1	CASSWDRVNEKLFF	TGTGCCAGCAGTTGGGACAGGGTTAATGAAAAACTGTTTTTT
TRBV28	once	TRBJ1-5	NA	CASSSDSNSNQPQHF	TGTGCCAGCAGTTCTGACAGTAATAGCAATCAGCCCCAGCATTTT
TRBV7-2	NA	TRBJ1-4	TRBD1	CASSQQQGAGEKLFF	TGTGCCAGCAGCCAACAACAGGGGGCGGGAGAAAAACTGTTTTTT
TRBV11-2	NA	TRBJ1-1	NA	CASSPTENTEAFF	TGTGCCAGCAGCCCGACAGAGAACACTGAAGCTTTCTTT
TRBV28	NA	TRBJ2-1	TRBD2	CASSSPGLSYNEQFF	TGTGCCAGCAGTTCTCCGGGACTATCCTACAATGAGCAGTTCTTC
TRBV28	NA	TRBJ2-7	TRBD1	CASSPRTGAKRNEQYF	TGTGCCAGCAGTCCCCGGACAGGGGCGAAGAGGAACGAGCAGTACTTC
TRBV19	NA	TRBJ1-4	NA	CASSPGQNEKLFF	TGTGCCAGTAGTCCTGGACAGAATGAAAAACTGTTTTTT
TRBV2	NA	TRBJ2-5	NA	CARQTNLQETQYF	TGTGCCAGACAGACGAATCTCCAAGAGACCCAGTACTTC
TRBV18	NA	TRBJ2-7	TRBD1	CASSQGTGAKYF	TGTGCCAGCTCACAGGGGACAGGGGCCAAGTACTTC
TRBV2	NA	TRBJ2-7	NA	CASRGTHAPYEQYF	TGTGCCAGCAGAGGGACTCACGCTCCCTACGAGCAGTACTTC
TRBV28	NA	TRBJ2-2	TRBD1	CASRLGTGESGELFF	TGTGCCAGCAGATTAGGGACAGGGGAGAGCGGGGAGCTGTTTTTT
TRBV5-5	NA	TRBJ2-2	NA	CASSLALGTGELFF	TGTGCCAGCAGCTTGGCCCTCGGGACCGGGGAGCTGTTTTTT
TRBV11-2	NA	TRBJ2-5	NA	CASSPSGTQYF	TGTGCCAGCAGCCCTTCAGGGACCCAGTACTTC
TRBV6-1	NA	TRBJ1-4	TRBD1	CASSDAGGGEKLFF	TGTGCCAGCAGTGACGCAGGGGGCGGTGAAAAACTGTTTTTT
TRBV5-6	NA	TRBJ2-6	NA	CASSLGVGAGANVLTF	TGTGCCAGCAGCTTGGGAGTGGGGGCGGGGGCCAACGTCCTGACTTTC
TRBV30	NA	TRBJ1-1	NA	CAWSVLGNTEAFF	TGTGCCTGGAGTGTACTCGGGAACACTGAAGCTTTCTTT
TRBV19	NA	TRBJ2-1	TRBD2	CASSMTREGIYNEQFF	TGTGCCAGTAGTATGACACGGGAGGGGATATACAATGAGCAGTTCTTC
TRBV4-1	once	TRBJ2-1	TRBD2	CASSQAPGTNSYNEQFF	TGCGCCAGCAGCCAAGCCCCCGGGACTAATTCCTACAATGAGCAGTTCTTC
TRBV6-6	NA	TRBJ2-5	TRBD2	CASSYRAGWETQYF	TGTGCCAGCAGTTACCGAGCGGGATGGGAGACCCAGTACTTC
TRBV4-2	NA	TRBJ2-5	TRBD2	CASSHGLAGAGETQYF	TGTGCCAGCAGCCACGGACTAGCGGGAGCCGGTGAGACCCAGTACTTC